Listed below are T cell receptor beta chains from one sample, sequenced in a study of cytomegalovirus exposure and HLA in healthy donors. Profiling relied on immunoSEQ multiplex PCR, and the TCRdb table lists in-frame clones only, not all of them. The table has approximately 170,000 clones, approximately 81% seen once. Sequenced: PBMCs. The receptors originated from a man between 18 and 29 years old in good health and CMV-seropositive. CDR3s include the opening cysteine and the closing phenylalanine or tryptophan. Each record gives: D gene, J gene, V gene, clone size, CDR3 DNA, CDR3 protein. D genes are given only for firm matches. Size values are once, few and many counts, or a class for expanded clones, and some rows have none.

D: .; J: TRBJ1-6; V: TRBV7-2; size: .; DNA: TGTGCCAGCAGCTTACCAGGGGTAGGATCACCCCTCCACTTT; CDR3: CASSLPGVGSPLHF
D: TRBD2; J: TRBJ2-1; V: TRBV7-2; size: .; DNA: TGTGCCAGCAGCTTAGTTAGCGGGGGGGGATACAATGAGCAGTTCTTC; CDR3: CASSLVSGGGYNEQFF
D: .; J: TRBJ2-7; V: TRBV28; size: .; DNA: TGTGCCAGCAGCTCTATCCCGTATCTGAAACAGTACTTC; CDR3: CASSSIPYLKQYF
D: TRBD1; J: TRBJ1-5; V: TRBV2; size: once; DNA: TGTGCCAGCAGCGCAACAGGGGGCTCACGTCAGCCCCAGCATTTT; CDR3: CASSATGGSRQPQHF
D: TRBD1; J: TRBJ2-5; V: TRBV2; size: .; DNA: TGTGCCAGCAGTGGAGGGACAGGGCGGGAAGAGACCCAGTACTTC; CDR3: CASSGGTGREETQYF
D: .; J: TRBJ2-1; V: TRBV2; size: .; DNA: TGTGCCAGCAGTGAATCAGGCATTTCCTACAATGAGCAGTTCTTC; CDR3: CASSESGISYNEQFF
D: TRBD1; J: TRBJ2-1; V: TRBV9; size: .; DNA: TGTGCCAGCAGCACCGAGGGACAGGGAATCAATGAGCAGTTCTTC; CDR3: CASSTEGQGINEQFF
D: TRBD1; J: TRBJ2-1; V: TRBV18; size: .; DNA: TGTGCCAGCTCACCAAGGCAGGGGGACAATGAGCAGTTCTTC; CDR3: CASSPRQGDNEQFF
D: TRBD2; J: TRBJ2-3; V: TRBV6-5; size: .; DNA: TGTGCCAGCAGTTACGCACTAGCGAAGGCAGATACGCAGTATTTT; CDR3: CASSYALAKADTQYF
D: TRBD2; J: TRBJ2-2; V: TRBV10-3; size: few; DNA: TGTGCCATCTCCCTAGCGGGGGACACCGGGGAGCTGTTTTTT; CDR3: CAISLAGDTGELFF
D: TRBD1; J: TRBJ1-5; V: TRBV2; size: many; DNA: TGTGCCAGCAGTGTGAGGTCACAGGGGGCCGAACAGCCCCAGCATTTT; CDR3: CASSVRSQGAEQPQHF
D: .; J: TRBJ2-7; V: TRBV6-1; size: .; DNA: TGTGCCAGCAGTCCAAGACACAGCTCCTACGAGCAGTACTTC; CDR3: CASSPRHSSYEQYF
D: TRBD2; J: TRBJ2-3; V: TRBV5-1; size: .; DNA: TGCGCCAGCAGCCACGATCGACTAGCGGCTCCAACAGATACGCAGTATTTT; CDR3: CASSHDRLAAPTDTQYF
D: .; J: TRBJ1-3; V: TRBV5-4; size: .; DNA: TGTGCCAGCAGCTTGGGCTTGCCGCCAGGTGGAAACACCATATATTTT; CDR3: CASSLGLPPGGNTIYF
D: TRBD1; J: TRBJ2-7; V: TRBV5-6; size: .; DNA: TGTGCCAGCAGCTTAAACGGACAGGCTCGGGAGCAGTACTTC; CDR3: CASSLNGQAREQYF
D: TRBD1; J: TRBJ2-7; V: TRBV5-1; size: few; DNA: TGCGCCAGCAGCTTCGGGACAGGCTCCTACGAGCAGTACTTC; CDR3: CASSFGTGSYEQYF
D: TRBD2; J: TRBJ2-7; V: TRBV6-1; size: .; DNA: TGTGCCAGCAGTGAAGGACTAGCGGCCCTGAGGAATTCCTACGAGCAGTACTTC; CDR3: CASSEGLAALRNSYEQYF
D: .; J: TRBJ2-7; V: TRBV28; size: .; DNA: TGTGCCAGCAGTTTTTCCCCCACCAGGGGGGTGGGCCATTTTTACTTC; CDR3: CASSFSPTRGVGHFYF
D: TRBD2; J: TRBJ2-1; V: TRBV6-5; size: few; DNA: TGTGCCAGCAAGGGCGGGGGGTCCTACAATGAGCAGTTCTTC; CDR3: CASKGGGSYNEQFF
D: TRBD2; J: TRBJ2-7; V: TRBV27; size: once; DNA: TGTGCCAGCAGCCAGGGACTAGCGGGAGACGAGCAGTACTTC; CDR3: CASSQGLAGDEQYF
D: TRBD2; J: TRBJ2-5; V: TRBV7-9; size: .; DNA: TGTGCCAGCAGCGGAGGACTAGCGGGGTTGGGGTACCAAGAGACCCAGTACTTC; CDR3: CASSGGLAGLGYQETQYF
D: .; J: TRBJ2-3; V: TRBV5-1; size: .; DNA: TGCGCCAGCAGCTTGGACAGGGCCAGCACAGATACGCAGTATTTT; CDR3: CASSLDRASTDTQYF
D: .; J: TRBJ2-7; V: TRBV6-1; size: medium-sized; DNA: TGTGCCAGCAGTGAAGAAGCGACCTACGAGCAGTACTTC; CDR3: CASSEEATYEQYF
D: .; J: TRBJ2-2; V: TRBV4-1; size: .; DNA: TGCGCCAGCAGCCTTGGTGGCAGGGCGATCGGCGGGGAGCTGTTTTTT; CDR3: CASSLGGRAIGGELFF
D: .; J: TRBJ1-2; V: TRBV6-6; size: .; DNA: TGTGCCAGCACTACTCCTGGCGGGGGCTACACCTTC; CDR3: CASTTPGGGYTF
D: .; J: TRBJ2-1; V: TRBV4-1; size: .; DNA: TGCGCCAGCAGCCAAGGGGGGCTGGCTACCTACAATGAGCAGTTCTTC; CDR3: CASSQGGLATYNEQFF
D: .; J: TRBJ2-1; V: TRBV27; size: .; DNA: TGTGCCAGCAGCTCTGGTACTTCTTCCGACAATGAGCAGTTCTTC; CDR3: CASSSGTSSDNEQFF
D: TRBD2; J: TRBJ2-1; V: TRBV5-1; size: .; DNA: TGCGCCAGCAGCCTCACCCTACTAGCGGGAGGGCCCCAAGGACGCAATGAGCAGTTCTTC; CDR3: CASSLTLLAGGPQGRNEQFF
D: .; J: TRBJ1-3; V: TRBV6-5; size: .; DNA: TGTGCCAGCAGTTACTCTCGGGGCTCTGGAAACACCATATATTTT; CDR3: CASSYSRGSGNTIYF
D: .; J: TRBJ1-1; V: TRBV2; size: many; DNA: TGTGCCAGCAGAGTTGGGGCCAACGTGAACACTGAAGCTTTCTTT; CDR3: CASRVGANVNTEAFF
D: TRBD1; J: TRBJ2-7; V: TRBV7-9; size: .; DNA: TGTGCCAGCAGCCTTGCCCCGGACAGGGTTGAGCAGTACTTC; CDR3: CASSLAPDRVEQYF
D: TRBD1; J: TRBJ2-7; V: TRBV7-9; size: many; DNA: TGTGCCAGCAGCGCCACAGGGGCTTGGGACGAGCAGTACTTC; CDR3: CASSATGAWDEQYF
D: .; J: TRBJ2-7; V: TRBV7-9; size: .; DNA: TGTGCCAGCAGCCAGAGCGTAGTAAATCCCGAGCAGTACTTC; CDR3: CASSQSVVNPEQYF
D: .; J: TRBJ1-1; V: TRBV6-5; size: .; DNA: TGTGCCAGCAGTTACTTCTTGAACACTGAAGCTTTCTTT; CDR3: CASSYFLNTEAFF
D: .; J: TRBJ2-6; V: TRBV19; size: .; DNA: TGTGCCAGTAGTATTTTGATGGCTTCCGGGGCCAACGTCCTGACTTTC; CDR3: CASSILMASGANVLTF
D: TRBD2; J: TRBJ2-3; V: TRBV19; size: .; DNA: TGTGCCTCGCGGGGGGCATCAGATACGCAGTATTTT; CDR3: CASRGASDTQYF
D: .; J: TRBJ1-2; V: TRBV6-5; size: .; DNA: TGTGCCAGCACCGAGGGCCGTAACTATGGCTACACCTTC; CDR3: CASTEGRNYGYTF
D: TRBD2; J: TRBJ2-1; V: TRBV7-3; size: .; DNA: TGTGCCAGCAGCTCCATAGCGGGGGCGAGGATCAATGAGCAGTTCTTC; CDR3: CASSSIAGARINEQFF
D: .; J: TRBJ2-7; V: TRBV27; size: .; DNA: TGTGCCAGCAGTCCCCGAGACTCCAGTTACGAGCAGTACTTC; CDR3: CASSPRDSSYEQYF
D: .; J: TRBJ1-2; V: TRBV5-6; size: few; DNA: TGTGCCAGCACCCTATCAGGGGATCGGGGCTACACCTTC; CDR3: CASTLSGDRGYTF
D: .; J: TRBJ1-1; V: TRBV15; size: once; DNA: TGTGCCACCAGCAAGGGGTACACTGAAGCTTTCTTT; CDR3: CATSKGYTEAFF
D: .; J: TRBJ2-7; V: TRBV28; size: .; DNA: TGTGCCAGCAGCTCGGACAGATATCTAGGCTACGAGCAGTACTTC; CDR3: CASSSDRYLGYEQYF
D: .; J: TRBJ2-2; V: TRBV18; size: few; DNA: TGTGCCAGCTCACCATTCGGGTCGGGTACCGGGGAGCTGTTTTTT; CDR3: CASSPFGSGTGELFF
D: .; J: TRBJ2-1; V: TRBV18; size: .; DNA: TGTGCCAGCTCACCGGGCATTGGGGGGAATGAGCAGTTCTTC; CDR3: CASSPGIGGNEQFF
D: TRBD2; J: TRBJ2-2; V: TRBV7-2; size: once; DNA: TGTGCCAGCAGCTTATTAGCGGGGGCCTCCACCGGGGAGCTGTTTTTT; CDR3: CASSLLAGASTGELFF
D: TRBD2; J: TRBJ2-7; V: TRBV28; size: .; DNA: TGTGCCAGCAGTTCCGCGGGGGGAGAGTCCTACGAGCAGTACTTC; CDR3: CASSSAGGESYEQYF
D: .; J: TRBJ1-6; V: TRBV5-4; size: few; DNA: TGTGCCAGCAGCTTGGGAGGGGGGGATCATTCACCCCTCCACTTT; CDR3: CASSLGGGDHSPLHF
D: TRBD1; J: TRBJ1-5; V: TRBV18; size: .; DNA: TGTGCCAGCTCACCGGGTCAGGGGGTTGATCAGCCCCAGCATTTT; CDR3: CASSPGQGVDQPQHF
D: TRBD1; J: TRBJ2-1; V: TRBV6-6; size: .; DNA: TGTGCCAGCAGAGACAGGGGGCTCAATGAGCAGTTCTTC; CDR3: CASRDRGLNEQFF
D: TRBD2; J: TRBJ2-3; V: TRBV9; size: .; DNA: TGTGCCACAATCCCCCCCGGGCTAGCGGGGGGTCGGAGCACAGATACGCAGTATTTT; CDR3: CATIPPGLAGGRSTDTQYF
D: .; J: TRBJ2-7; V: TRBV7-9; size: few; DNA: TGTGCCAGCAGCCACGATGTTAGCTACGAGCAGTACTTC; CDR3: CASSHDVSYEQYF
D: TRBD2; J: TRBJ2-3; V: TRBV6-4; size: .; DNA: TGTGCCAGCAGTGACTCGATGACGGGAGGGACAGATACGCAGTATTTT; CDR3: CASSDSMTGGTDTQYF
D: .; J: TRBJ2-2; V: TRBV4-1; size: .; DNA: TGCGCCAGCAGCCAAGAATGGGGCCGTGGGCCAACCGGGGAGCTGTTTTTT; CDR3: CASSQEWGRGPTGELFF
D: .; J: TRBJ1-1; V: TRBV15; size: .; DNA: TGTGCCACCAGCGAGGGGAACACTGAAGCTTTCTTT; CDR3: CATSEGNTEAFF
D: .; J: TRBJ1-3; V: TRBV6-5; size: .; DNA: TGTGCCAGCAGTTACCATTCAGGTCAAACAGGAAACACCATATATTTT; CDR3: CASSYHSGQTGNTIYF
D: .; J: TRBJ1-6; V: TRBV5-1; size: .; DNA: TGCGCCAGCAGCTTGGGTGCGGGGACTGCCCCCGGTTCACCCCTCCACTTT; CDR3: CASSLGAGTAPGSPLHF
D: .; J: TRBJ2-1; V: TRBV29-1; size: .; DNA: TGCAGCGTTGAGCCCCCGGACAATGAGCAGTTCTTC; CDR3: CSVEPPDNEQFF
D: TRBD1; J: TRBJ2-7; V: TRBV2; size: .; DNA: TGTGCCAGCAGTGAAGGGACAGGGAGTTTCTACGAGCAGTACTTC; CDR3: CASSEGTGSFYEQYF
D: .; J: TRBJ2-2; V: TRBV6-6; size: few; DNA: TGTGCCAGCAGTTACGAATACAGCACCGGGGAGCTGTTTTTT; CDR3: CASSYEYSTGELFF